This entry lists 14 T cell receptor beta chains sequenced from one sample in a study of OX40 agonist ivuxolimab in advanced cancers. Clones were sequenced by immunoSEQ multiplex PCR, and TCRdb holds only the in-frame ones, with some missing. The table lists nearly 80,000 clones, approximately 85% of them singletons. This sample comprised CD4+ or CD8+ T cells sorted from blood, obtained in a trial of the OX40 agonist ivuxolimab. These receptor sequences come from an adult with an advanced solid tumor such as melanoma, head and neck, liver or kidney cancer.

The gene calls are TRBV5-1 and TRBJ2-1, with D perhaps TRBD1 or TRBD2 (5 bases each). V was pared by 4 bases and J by 9 bases, with 17 bases between. Germline-derived CDR1 and CDR2 are SGHRS and YFSETQ. The CDR3 totals 14 residues. The CDR3 DNA reads TGCGCCAGCAGCATGGGACCCCCGGCCCGTGAGCAGTTCTTC. This codes for CASSMGPPAREQFF.

The rearrangement links TRBV14 to TRBJ2-7, with D unclear. V was clipped by 0 bases and J by 3 bases, with 9 bases between them. The CDR3 spans 14 residues. Germline loops: CDR1 SGHDN, CDR2 FVKESK. CDR3 sequence reads: CASSQDSVSYEQYF. The CDR3 DNA reads TGTGCCAGCAGCCAAGACTCGGTAAGCTACGAGCAGTACTTC.

This clone has only a few counts. The chain links TRBV14 to TRBJ1-1; 7 bases are a match to TRBD1. Germline trimming cut 4 bases from V and 1 base from J; bases unmatched to any gene: 3. This CDR3 contains 14 residues. Germline lookup yields CDR1 SGHDN and CDR2 FVKESK. The CDR3 nucleotides are TGTGCCAGCAGCCCATGGGACAGGAACACTGAAGCTTTCTTT. It specifies CASSPWDRNTEAFF.

The V and J genes are TRBV18 and TRBJ2-1; TRBD2 might be the D (5 bases). This CDR3 contains 15 residues. Trimming took off 4 bases at V and 0 bases at J, with 10 bases between the two ends. In germline, CDR1 is KGHSH, CDR2 LQKENI. This chain's CDR3 is CASSLGESSYNEQFF. The CDR3 bases are TGTGCCAGCTCACTCGGGGAGAGCTCCTACAATGAGCAGTTCTTC.

This clone was seen more than once but under ten times. The CDR3 is CASSLRQGSHEQYF. The CDR3 DNA follows: TGTGCCAGCAGTTTACGCCAGGGGAGCCACGAGCAGTACTTC. The chain carries TRBV27 and TRBJ2-7; a weak D match, TRBD1 (6 bases). CDR1 is MNHEY, CDR2 SMNVEV, per germline (reference sequence). This CDR3 contains 14 residues. Deletions cut 2 bases from V and 5 bases from J, with 13 bases between.

The chain is built from TRBV9 and TRBJ2-1; no clear D. This CDR3 contains 13 residues. From germline, CDR1 is SGDLS and CDR2 YYNGEE. The V gene lost 0 bases and the J gene lost 6 bases, with 7 bases spanning the gap. CDR3 sequence reads: CASSVGVGNEQFF. The CDR3 nucleotides read TGTGCCAGCAGCGTAGGGGTAGGCAATGAGCAGTTCTTC.

This clone was found once. The gene calls are TRBV5-6 and TRBJ2-5; possible D gene TRBD2, 11 bases. The DNA end is a closer match to TRBJ2-7, so the J assignment may be wrong. The CDR3 length is 19 residues. CDR1 is SGHDT and CDR2 is YYEEEE in the germline V gene. Written as DNA, the CDR3 is TGTGCCAGCAGCTCGAGAGGACAGGGGGGACTAGCGGTTTCCTACGAGCAGTACTTC. This codes for CASSSRGQGGLAVSYEQYF.

The V and J genes are TRBV7-2 and TRBJ2-1; the D gene is possibly TRBD2 (6 bases). Germline loops: CDR1 SGHTA, CDR2 FQGNSA. The CDR3 consists of 17 residues. Trimming took 5 bases from V and 5 from J, leaving 22 bases between them. CDR3 sequence reads: CASSARLFGRRDNEQFF. CDR3 in DNA: TGTGCCAGCAGCGCCAGATTGTTCGGGAGAAGGGACAATGAGCAGTTCTTC.

V is TRBV7-2 and J is TRBJ1-1; D is perhaps TRBD1 (5 bases). The germline V gene encodes CDR1 SGHTA and CDR2 FQGNSA. Between the trimmed V and J ends, which lost 3 bases and 1 base, there was a span of 9 bases. The CDR3 covers 14 residues. CDR3 sequence: CASSFLGGNTEAFF. The CDR3 DNA follows: TGTGCCAGCAGCTTTTTGGGGGGGAACACTGAAGCTTTCTTT.

This clone was found a few times. The chain combines TRBV19 with TRBJ1-5; 9 bases align to TRBD1. Losses at the gene ends were 6 bases for V and 0 bases for J; bases not matched to a gene: 12. This CDR3 spans 18 amino acids. Germline loops: CDR1 LNHDA, CDR2 SQIVND (reference sequence). The CDR3 DNA reads as TGTGCCAGTAGCCGCGGGACAGGGTCGCCGTATAGCAATCAGCCCCAGCATTTT. It translates to CASSRGTGSPYSNQPQHF.

CDR3 in DNA: TGTGCCAGCAGCCCCCAGGGCTCCTACTACGAGCAGTACTTC. The encoded protein is CASSPQGSYYEQYF. The chain employs TRBV11-1 and TRBJ2-7; D perhaps matches TRBD1 (5 bases). The CDR3 consists of 14 residues. Germline CDR1 and CDR2: SGHAT and FQDESV (reference sequence). V lost 5 bases and J lost 3, with 14 bases in between.

This chain connects TRBV27 to TRBJ2-7; 12 nucleotides agree with TRBD2. V was pared by 5 bases and J by 3 bases, with 2 bases of the junction left unmatched. Germline-derived CDR1 and CDR2 are MNHEY and SMNVEV (reference sequence). The CDR3 has 14 amino acids. As DNA, the CDR3 is TGTGCCAGCAGTCGGACTAGCGGGATCTACGAGCAGTACTTC. Residues: CASSRTSGIYEQYF.

The chain combines TRBV5-1 with TRBJ1-1; 8 positions agree with TRBD1. The junction had 4 bases not matched to a gene; V was cut back by 4 bases and J by 2 bases. The CDR3 totals 14 residues. Germline CDR1 is SGHRS and CDR2 is YFSETQ. CDR3 DNA sequence: TGCGCCAGCAGCGTGACAGGGGACAACACTGAAGCTTTCTTT. Translated: CASSVTGDNTEAFF.

The genes are TRBV29-1 and TRBJ2-7; D is unresolved. This CDR3 comprises 13 residues. Trimming stripped 5 bases from V and 2 bases from J, with 13 bases between. Germline CDR1 and CDR2: SQVTM and ANQGSEA. DNA of the CDR3: TGCAGCGTTCTAATGGCCAACCCCTACGAGCAGTACTTC. This sequence encodes CSVLMANPYEQYF.